This T cell receptor (beta chain) was retrieved from a study of T cell responses to AZD1222 COVID-19 vaccine. Whole-study results and caveats: Only five to seven individuals given AZD1222 were seropositive at baseline. After the peak T cell response, and only then, were repertoires sampled. Donors were largely white British and mainly female; clonal diversity was possibly underestimated.

Produced via immunoSEQ multiplex PCR; TCRdb's table is partial and in-frame only. The sample shows over 130,000 clones, 75% to 95% of them seen only once. The J segment lost 1 base and the V segment lost 6 bases, leaving 9 bases of the junction unmatched. Germline CDR1 MNHEY, CDR2 SVGEGT. The CDR3 length is 15 residues. Details on this clone: Its antigen is not identified.

The gene calls are TRBV6-2 or TRBV6-3 and TRBJ2-7, with 7 bases that match TRBD2. This clonotype originated in an adult who received the MenACWY meningococcal vaccine as a control. The specimen was peripheral blood, collected 28 days after the second dose of the MenACWY control vaccine. Here the CDR3 reads CASSRWGRGSYEQYF. CDR3 bases: TGTGCCAGCAGCCGCTGGGGGAGGGGATCCTACGAGCAGTACTTC.